This entry features one T cell receptor (beta chain) sequence. CDR1 and CDR2 from the germline V gene are SGHDT and YYEEEE. Germline trimming cut 0 bases from V and 4 bases from J; bases unmatched to any gene: 5. This CDR3 has 15 residues. Methods used by the authors: Counts of nucleated cells, estimated from reference gene primer amplification, were obtained. The protocol was immunoSEQ multiplex PCR, while the TCRdb copy is restricted to in-frame clones and leaves out a portion. V and J calls and clone size are as listed in that table; D and trimming were resolved from the DNA. The profile shows over 250,000 clones, approximately 88% of them singletons. These data come from a study of blood T cell repertoires in COVID-19. Across the study: Whether acute or convalescent, the COVID-19 samples came from the United States, Italy and Spain. Sources were T cells, B-cell-depleted T cells, or PBMCs; the material itself was cDNA or gDNA.

This sequence was found in a man in his fifties with acute or convalescent COVID-19. The chain is built from TRBV5-6 and TRBJ1-2, with 8 bases that match TRBD1. The sequenced sample consisted of peripheral blood. The CDR3 nucleotides read TGTGCCAGCAGCTTGGGAGGACAGGGCTCCTATGGCTACACCTTC. Its translation: CASSLGGQGSYGYTF.